Described below is a single T cell receptor beta chain sequence and its context. Its antigen is not identified. The sample originates from a study of cytomegalovirus exposure and HLA in healthy donors. Study-wide context: Caucasian-associated ancestry cluster membership applied to just over 80% of some 400 genotyped donors. Study results and caveats: Later analysis associated a missense DCLRE1C variant with TCR beta V- and J-gene trimming.

Trimming stripped 3 bases from V and 5 bases from J, with 10 bases between. The CDR3 consists of 13 residues. The germline V gene encodes CDR1 LNHDA and CDR2 SQIVND (reference sequence). In the PCR, 60 Vbeta and 13 Jbeta primers were used. Original analysis: Unique TCR beta chains totaled around 86 million in a later count, with approximately 10 million of them shared. Using immunoSEQ multiplex PCR, the repertoire was profiled, and TCRdb retains in-frame clones only, with some absent. For V, J and clone size, that table is used; D and trimming come from the DNA. The sample has tens of thousands of clones.

The chain recombines TRBV19 with TRBJ1-1; no definite D call. The TCR comes from a woman aged 55-70 years in good health and CMV-seronegative. Sequenced material: PBMCs. CDR3 in amino acids: CASSISPGTEAFF. The CDR3 region has the DNA TGTGCCAGTAGTATTTCTCCCGGTACTGAAGCTTTCTTT.